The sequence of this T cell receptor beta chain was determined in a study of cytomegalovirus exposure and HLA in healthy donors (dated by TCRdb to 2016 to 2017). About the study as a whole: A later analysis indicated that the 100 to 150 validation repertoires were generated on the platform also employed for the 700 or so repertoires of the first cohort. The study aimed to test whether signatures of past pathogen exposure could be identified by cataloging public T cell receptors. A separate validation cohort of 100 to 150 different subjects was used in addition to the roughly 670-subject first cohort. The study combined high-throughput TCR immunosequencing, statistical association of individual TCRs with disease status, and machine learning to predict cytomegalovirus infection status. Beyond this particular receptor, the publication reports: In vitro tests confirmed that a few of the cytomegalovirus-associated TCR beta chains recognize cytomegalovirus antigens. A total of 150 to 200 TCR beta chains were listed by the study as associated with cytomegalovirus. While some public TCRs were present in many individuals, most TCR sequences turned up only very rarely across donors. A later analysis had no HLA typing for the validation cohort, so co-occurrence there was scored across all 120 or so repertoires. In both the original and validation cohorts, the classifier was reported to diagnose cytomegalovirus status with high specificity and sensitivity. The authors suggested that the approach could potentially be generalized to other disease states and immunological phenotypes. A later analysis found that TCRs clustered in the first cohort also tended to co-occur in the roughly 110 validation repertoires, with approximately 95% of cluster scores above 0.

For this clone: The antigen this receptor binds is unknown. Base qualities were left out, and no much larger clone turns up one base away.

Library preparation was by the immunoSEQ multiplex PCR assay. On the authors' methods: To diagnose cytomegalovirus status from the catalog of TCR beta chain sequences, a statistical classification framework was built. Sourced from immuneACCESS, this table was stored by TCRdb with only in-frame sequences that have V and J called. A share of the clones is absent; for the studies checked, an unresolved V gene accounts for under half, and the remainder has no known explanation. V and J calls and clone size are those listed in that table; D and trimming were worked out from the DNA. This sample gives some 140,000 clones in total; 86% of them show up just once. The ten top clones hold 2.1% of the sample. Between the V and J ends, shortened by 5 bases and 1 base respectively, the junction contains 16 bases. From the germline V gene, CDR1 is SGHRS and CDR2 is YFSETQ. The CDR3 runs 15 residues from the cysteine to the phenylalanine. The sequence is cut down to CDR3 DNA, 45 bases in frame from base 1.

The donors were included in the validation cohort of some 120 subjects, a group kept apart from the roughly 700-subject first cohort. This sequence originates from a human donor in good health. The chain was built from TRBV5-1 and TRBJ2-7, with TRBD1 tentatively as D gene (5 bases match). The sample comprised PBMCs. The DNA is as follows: TGCGCCAGCAGTCAAGGAACAGGTGTTTCCTACGAGCAGTACTTC. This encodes CASSQGTGVSYEQYF.